Listed below are T cell receptor beta chains from one sample, sequenced in a study of regulatory T cells in long-lasting Graves disease. TCRdb used MiXCR to reprocess the multiplex PCR reads, holding one entry per CDR3 protein. The repertoire consists of hundreds of thousands of distinct CDR3 sequences, with under 25% occurring once and the leading ten covering 14%. Here the sequenced sample was peripheral blood mononuclear cells (PBMCs), taken when the disease was refractory, from a patient treated with antithyroid drugs. These receptors were collected from a female donor with Graves disease. CDR3s include the opening cysteine and the closing phenylalanine or tryptophan. The order of the fields is V gene, CDR3 protein.

V gene: TRBV6-2/TRBV6-3; CDR3 protein: CASSEPGTAKNIQYF
V gene: TRBV27; CDR3 protein: CASTSGGTGIHEQYF
V gene: TRBV3-1; CDR3 protein: CASSRMGDEQYF
V gene: TRBV7-9; CDR3 protein: CASSLSTANSYEQYF
V gene: TRBV7-8; CDR3 protein: CASSLEGPGDTIYF
V gene: TRBV6-1; CDR3 protein: CASSDGNHQPQHF
V gene: TRBV28; CDR3 protein: CASSLDILRYEQYF
V gene: TRBV12-3/TRBV12-4; CDR3 protein: CASNGGMNTGELFF
V gene: TRBV2; CDR3 protein: CASSALEPSRDEQFF
V gene: TRBV25-1; CDR3 protein: CASSETGVRTEAFF
V gene: TRBV28; CDR3 protein: CASYPRSGSGTPYEQYF
V gene: TRBV6-2/TRBV6-3; CDR3 protein: CATRGGAGYSNQPQHF
V gene: TRBV20-1; CDR3 protein: CSAREGDRGYYGYTF
V gene: TRBV28; CDR3 protein: CASSFPDSLDTEAFF
V gene: TRBV5-1; CDR3 protein: CASRVGDSIAYEQYF
V gene: TRBV2; CDR3 protein: CASSVGRVTEAFF
V gene: TRBV7-8; CDR3 protein: CASSLALWGQGPSYEQYF
V gene: TRBV30; CDR3 protein: CAWSEEVGSQHF
V gene: TRBV11-2; CDR3 protein: CASSFQTGSYEQYF
V gene: TRBV6-1; CDR3 protein: CASTSAGSYEQYF
V gene: TRBV28; CDR3 protein: CASSGQGDKAFF
V gene: TRBV28; CDR3 protein: CASSLWTGSSTDTQYF
V gene: TRBV10-3; CDR3 protein: CAISESGTYEQYF
V gene: TRBV28; CDR3 protein: CASSFGGGRAETQYF
V gene: TRBV5-4; CDR3 protein: CASSLEVDGYYEQYF
V gene: TRBV12-3/TRBV12-4; CDR3 protein: CASSLGTREQFF
V gene: TRBV3-1; CDR3 protein: CASSQDGFAKDIQYF
V gene: TRBV11-2; CDR3 protein: CASSLYETGPYEQYF
V gene: TRBV11-2; CDR3 protein: CASSRFGASTKNIQYF
V gene: TRBV7-8; CDR3 protein: CASSQGGGGGELFF
V gene: TRBV9; CDR3 protein: CASSGWLTDTQYF
V gene: TRBV12-5; CDR3 protein: CASGLGTHSYNEQFF
V gene: TRBV20-1; CDR3 protein: CSARLAGQANTEAFF
V gene: TRBV10-3; CDR3 protein: CAIGDMTRGPLHF
V gene: TRBV20-1; CDR3 protein: CSARGSQTVYEQYF
V gene: TRBV24-1; CDR3 protein: CATSGGSLDTQYF
V gene: TRBV5-1; CDR3 protein: CASSLGLAQSSYEQYF
V gene: TRBV27; CDR3 protein: CASSSARPVAKNIQYF
V gene: TRBV5-1; CDR3 protein: CASSLGTVPYNEQFF
V gene: TRBV27; CDR3 protein: CASRRTGYSSDTQYF
V gene: TRBV20-1; CDR3 protein: CSALTGGDEFSYEQYF
V gene: TRBV20-1; CDR3 protein: CSAERGDSYEQYF
V gene: TRBV6-9; CDR3 protein: CASSYSNGGTSGLDEQFF
V gene: TRBV27; CDR3 protein: CASSLSGLAYNEQFF
V gene: TRBV28; CDR3 protein: CATVGWGETQYF
V gene: TRBV28; CDR3 protein: CASSPGTSDEQYF
V gene: TRBV28; CDR3 protein: CAIQRSYSNQPQHF
V gene: TRBV24-1; CDR3 protein: CATSEARGKRETQYF
V gene: TRBV7-8; CDR3 protein: CASSLAWDRGVETQYF
V gene: TRBV4-1; CDR3 protein: CASSQGPGIYEQYF
V gene: TRBV28; CDR3 protein: CASRAPGPVPREQYF
V gene: TRBV7-2; CDR3 protein: CASSLGDRGGHGELFF
V gene: TRBV27; CDR3 protein: CASSFGPGIYGYTF